The 5 T cell receptor beta chains in this list originate from one sample, sequenced in a study of beta chain features in type 1 diabetes. TCRB transcripts that were expressed got sequenced, as all of the isolated RNA had been reverse transcribed. Generated by immunoSEQ multiplex PCR, the TCRdb table keeps only in-frame clones and is missing some. Here the sample spans roughly 400,000 clones, roughly 13% being singletons. What was sequenced was naive CD4+ T cells from blood. All receptors derive from a man aged 30 to 39 in good health.

V is TRBV20-1 and J is TRBJ1-3, with D unresolved. CDR1 and CDR2 (germline): DFQATT, SNEGSKA (reference sequence). There are 10 residues in the CDR3. Between the trimmed V and J ends, which lost 5 bases and 5 bases, there was a span of 4 bases. Here the CDR3 DNA reads TGCAGTGCTTCCCGAAACACCATATATTTT. This gives the protein CSASRNTIYF.

This clone has just a few counts. The gene calls are TRBV2 and TRBJ2-4; TRBD1 agrees at 10 bases. The V segment lost 2 bases and the J segment 10 bases; nucleotides outside the gene matches: 2. CDR3 size: 13 residues. Germline V CDR1 and CDR2: SNHLY, FYNNEI. CDR3 sequence (DNA): TGTGCCAGCAGTGAACTGGGACAGGGGATTCAGTACTTC. Amino acids: CASSELGQGIQYF.

V gene TRBV14 combines with J gene TRBJ1-6; TRBD1 is a possible D gene (5 bases). The CDR3 loop spans 17 amino acids. V was clipped by 2 bases and J by 7 bases, with 18 bases between them. Germline V gene data show CDR1 as SGHDN and CDR2 as FVKESK. The CDR3 sequence: CASSQIDSIPGNSPLHF. Here the CDR3 DNA reads TGTGCCAGCAGCCAAATTGACAGCATCCCAGGCAATTCACCCCTCCACTTT.

The chain couples TRBV29-1 to TRBJ1-1; maybe TRBD1 (6 bases). V was pared by 0 bases and J by 9 bases, with 14 bases between. Germline V gene lookup returns CDR1 SQVTM and CDR2 ANQGSEA. The CDR3 is 13 amino acids. The CDR3 DNA reads TGCAGCGTTGAAGAGGCCTGGACAGTAAAAGCTTTCTTT. Its translation is CSVEEAWTVKAFF.

The chain carries TRBV29-1 and TRBJ1-1; D not resolved. The V gene's germline CDR1 is SQVTM and CDR2 ANQGSEA. V was cut by 6 bases and J by 0 bases, with 8 bases left in between. The CDR3 is made up of 12 amino acids. This chain's CDR3 is CSVLRLNTEAFF. CDR3 nucleotides: TGCAGCGTCCTACGACTGAACACTGAAGCTTTCTTT.